Sequencing of this T cell receptor beta chain was carried out in a study of T cell responses to AZD1222 COVID-19 vaccine. Points from the study as a whole: Mostly white British, mostly female donors; authors suggested clonal diversity may be underestimated. Mapped onto spike, vaccine-associated CD4 TCRs spanned it and were dominant at 160-218 and 743-854.

Concerning this clone itself: Antigen: not known. One junction end disagrees with the germline gene, perhaps due to a read error.

Repertoires were generated with immunoSEQ multiplex PCR, while TCRdb's copy carries only in-frame clones and drops some. Of roughly 99,000 clones listed, about 90% are singletons. The study pooled second doses at about 4 or about 12 weeks. The germline V gene encodes CDR1 PRHDT and CDR2 FYEKMQ (reference sequence). The CDR3 is 14 amino acids. This sequence joins TRBV13 and TRBJ2-7, with 8 nucleotides matching TRBD1. The specimen was peripheral blood, collected 28 days after the second AZD1222 dose. The origin of this receptor is an adult who received the AZD1222 COVID-19 vaccine. The CDR3 coding sequence is TGTGCCAGCAGCGTAGGACAGGGCGCCTACGAGCAGTACTTC. Translation gives CASSVGQGAYEQYF.